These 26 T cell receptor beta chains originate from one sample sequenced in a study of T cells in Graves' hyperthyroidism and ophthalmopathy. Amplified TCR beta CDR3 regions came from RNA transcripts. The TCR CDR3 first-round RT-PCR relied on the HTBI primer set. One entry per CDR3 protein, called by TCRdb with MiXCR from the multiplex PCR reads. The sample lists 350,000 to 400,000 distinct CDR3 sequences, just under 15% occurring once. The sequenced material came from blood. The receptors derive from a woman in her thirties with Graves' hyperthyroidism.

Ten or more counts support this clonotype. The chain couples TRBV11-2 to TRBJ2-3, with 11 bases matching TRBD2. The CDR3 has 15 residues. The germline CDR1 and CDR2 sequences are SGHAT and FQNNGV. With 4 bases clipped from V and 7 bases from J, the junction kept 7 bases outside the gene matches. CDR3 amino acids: CASSSTSGITYTQYF. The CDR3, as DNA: TGTGCCAGCAGCTCGACTAGCGGGATAACATATACGCAGTATTTT.

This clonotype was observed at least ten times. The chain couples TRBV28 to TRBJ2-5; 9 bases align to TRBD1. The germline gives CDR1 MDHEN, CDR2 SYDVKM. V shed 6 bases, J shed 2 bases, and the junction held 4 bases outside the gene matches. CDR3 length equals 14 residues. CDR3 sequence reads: CASRRQGGQETQYF. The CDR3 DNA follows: TGTGCCAGCAGACGACAGGGGGGACAAGAGACCCAGTACTTC.

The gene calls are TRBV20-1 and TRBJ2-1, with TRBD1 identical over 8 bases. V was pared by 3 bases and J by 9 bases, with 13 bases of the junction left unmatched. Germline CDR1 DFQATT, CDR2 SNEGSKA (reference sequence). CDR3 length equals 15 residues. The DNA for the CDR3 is TGCAGTGCTAGTAAAAAGCGGGCCACAGGGGGTGAGCAGTTCTTC. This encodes CSASKKRATGGEQFF.

The CDR3 loop is CASSPRGGGPQETQYF. CDR3 nucleotide sequence: TGTGCCAGCAGCCCTAGGGGGGGCGGCCCCCAAGAGACCCAGTACTTC. The chain couples TRBV9 to TRBJ2-5; a possible D gene is TRBD2 (7 bases). V was shortened by 4 bases and J by 1 base, with 17 bases between the two germline ends. From germline, CDR1 is SGDLS and CDR2 YYNGEE. The CDR3 is 16 amino acids. Full variable domain (missing parts from reference TRBV9 and TRBJ2-5): DSGVTQTPKHLITATGQRVTLRCSPRSGDLSVYWYQQSLDQGLQFLIQYYNGEERAKGNILERFSAQQFPDLHSELNLSSLELGDSALYFCASSPRGGGPQETQYFGPGTRLLVL.

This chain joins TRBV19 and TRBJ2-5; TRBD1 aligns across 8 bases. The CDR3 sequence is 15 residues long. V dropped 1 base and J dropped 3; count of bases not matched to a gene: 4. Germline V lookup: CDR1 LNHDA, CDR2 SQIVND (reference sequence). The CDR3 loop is CASSIGGQVKETQYF. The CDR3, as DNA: TGTGCCAGTAGTATAGGGGGACAGGTCAAAGAGACCCAGTACTTC. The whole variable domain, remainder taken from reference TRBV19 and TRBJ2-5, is DGGITQSPKYLFRKEGQNVTLSCEQNLNHDAMYWYRQDPGQGLRLIYYSQIVNDFQKGDIAEGYSVSREKKESFPLTVTSAQKNPTAFYLCASSIGGQVKETQYFGPGTRLLVL.

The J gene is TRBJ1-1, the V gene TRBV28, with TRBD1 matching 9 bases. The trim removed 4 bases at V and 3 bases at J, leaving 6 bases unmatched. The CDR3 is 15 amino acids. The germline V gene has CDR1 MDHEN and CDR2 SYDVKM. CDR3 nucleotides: TGTGCCAGCAGTTCGGGACAGGGTTGGGACACTGAAGCTTTCTTT. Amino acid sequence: CASSSGQGWDTEAFF.

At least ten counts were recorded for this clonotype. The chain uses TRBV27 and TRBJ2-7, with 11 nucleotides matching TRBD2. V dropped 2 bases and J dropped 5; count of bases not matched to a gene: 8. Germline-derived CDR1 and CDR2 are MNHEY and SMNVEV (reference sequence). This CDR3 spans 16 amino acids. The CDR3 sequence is CASSLEATSGTHEQYF. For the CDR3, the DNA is TGTGCCAGCAGTTTAGAGGCGACTAGCGGGACCCACGAGCAGTACTTC.

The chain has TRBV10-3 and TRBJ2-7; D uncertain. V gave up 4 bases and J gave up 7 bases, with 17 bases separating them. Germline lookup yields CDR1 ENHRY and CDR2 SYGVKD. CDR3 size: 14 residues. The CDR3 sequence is CAISASITSWEQYF. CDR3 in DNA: TGTGCCATCAGTGCGAGTATTACTTCGTGGGAGCAGTACTTC.

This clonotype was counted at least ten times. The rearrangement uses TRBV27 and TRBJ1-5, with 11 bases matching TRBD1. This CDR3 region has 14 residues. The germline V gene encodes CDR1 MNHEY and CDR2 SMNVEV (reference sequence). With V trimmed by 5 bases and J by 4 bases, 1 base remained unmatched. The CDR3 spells CASSGQGANQPQHF. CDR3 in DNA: TGTGCCAGCAGTGGACAGGGGGCGAATCAGCCCCAGCATTTT.

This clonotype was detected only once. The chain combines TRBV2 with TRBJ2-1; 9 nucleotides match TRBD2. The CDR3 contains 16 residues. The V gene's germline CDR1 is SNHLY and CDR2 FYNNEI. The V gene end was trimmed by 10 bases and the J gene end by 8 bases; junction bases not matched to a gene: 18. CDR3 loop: CAISKTGGRAGDEQFF. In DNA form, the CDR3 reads TGTGCCATCTCAAAAACGGGCGGGAGGGCCGGGGATGAGCAGTTCTTC.

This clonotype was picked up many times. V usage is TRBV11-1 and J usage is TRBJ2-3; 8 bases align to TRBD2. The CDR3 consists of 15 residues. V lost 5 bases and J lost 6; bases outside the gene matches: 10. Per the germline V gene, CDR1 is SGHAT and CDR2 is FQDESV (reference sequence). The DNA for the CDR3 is TGTGCCAGCAGCGCATCGGGACTAGTCTCGGATACGCAGTATTTT. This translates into CASSASGLVSDTQYF.

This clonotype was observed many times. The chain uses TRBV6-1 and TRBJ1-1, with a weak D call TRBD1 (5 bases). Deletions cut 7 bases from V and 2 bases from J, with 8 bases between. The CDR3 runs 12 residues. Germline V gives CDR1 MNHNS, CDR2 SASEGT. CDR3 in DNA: TGTGCCAGCAAGAGGGGAAACACTGAAGCTTTCTTT. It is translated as CASKRGNTEAFF.

CDR3 amino acids: CSARVIASGRASDTQYF. In nucleotides, the CDR3 is TGCAGTGCTAGAGTAATAGCTAGCGGGAGGGCCTCAGATACGCAGTATTTT. This chain joins TRBV20-1 and TRBJ2-3, with 12 bases identical to TRBD2. This CDR3 spans 17 amino acids. The germline V gene has CDR1 DFQATT and CDR2 SNEGSKA (reference sequence). With 1 base clipped from V and 4 bases from J, the junction kept 9 bases outside the gene matches.

CDR3 DNA: TGTGCCAGTACCACAGGGGGGAGAGAGACCCAGTACTTC. It translates to CASTTGGRETQYF. The chain employs TRBV28 and TRBJ2-5; 8 bases align to TRBD1. V dropped 9 bases and J dropped 4; count of bases not matched to a gene: 7. Germline lookup yields CDR1 MDHEN and CDR2 SYDVKM. The CDR3 consists of 13 residues.

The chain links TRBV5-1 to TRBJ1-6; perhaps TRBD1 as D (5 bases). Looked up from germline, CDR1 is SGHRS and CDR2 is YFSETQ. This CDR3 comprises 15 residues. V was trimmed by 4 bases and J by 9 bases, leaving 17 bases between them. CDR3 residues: CASSATTPQGSPLHF. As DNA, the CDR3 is TGCGCCAGCAGCGCCACCACACCGCAGGGTTCACCCCTCCACTTT.

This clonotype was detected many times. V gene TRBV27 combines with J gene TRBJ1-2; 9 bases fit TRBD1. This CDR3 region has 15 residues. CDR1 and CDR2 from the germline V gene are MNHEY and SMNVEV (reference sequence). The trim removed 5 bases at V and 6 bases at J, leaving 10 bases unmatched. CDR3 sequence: CASSTPGTGSNGYTF. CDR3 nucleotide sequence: TGTGCCAGCAGTACCCCCGGGACAGGGTCAAATGGCTACACCTTC.

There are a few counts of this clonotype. In nucleotides, the CDR3 is TGTGCCTGGAGGGGGAAGGCTGCCGAAAAAGCTGAAGCTTTCTTT. Residues: CAWRGKAAEKAEAFF. This sequence joins TRBV30 and TRBJ1-1; D unresolved. V was clipped by 3 bases and J by 6 bases, with 20 bases between them. The CDR3 runs to 15 residues. Germline-derived CDR1 and CDR2 are GTSNPN and SVGIG (reference sequence).

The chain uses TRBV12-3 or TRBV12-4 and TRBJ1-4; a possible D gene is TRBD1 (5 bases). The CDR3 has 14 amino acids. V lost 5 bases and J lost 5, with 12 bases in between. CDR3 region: CASSVTEKNEKLFF. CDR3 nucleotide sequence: TGTGCCAGCAGTGTGACAGAGAAAAATGAAAAACTGTTTTTT.

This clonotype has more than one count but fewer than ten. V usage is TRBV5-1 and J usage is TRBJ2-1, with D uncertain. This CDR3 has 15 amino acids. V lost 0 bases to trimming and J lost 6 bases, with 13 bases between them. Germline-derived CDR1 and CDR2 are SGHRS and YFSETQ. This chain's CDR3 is CASSLDAPTLNEQFF. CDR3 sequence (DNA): TGCGCCAGCAGCTTGGATGCGCCTACCCTCAATGAGCAGTTCTTC.

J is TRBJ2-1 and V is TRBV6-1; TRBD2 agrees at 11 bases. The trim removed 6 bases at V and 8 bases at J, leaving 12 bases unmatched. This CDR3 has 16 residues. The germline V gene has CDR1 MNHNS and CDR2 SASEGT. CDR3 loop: CASRQTGTSGSDEQFF. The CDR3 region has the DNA TGTGCCAGCAGACAAACCGGGACTAGCGGAAGTGATGAGCAGTTCTTC.

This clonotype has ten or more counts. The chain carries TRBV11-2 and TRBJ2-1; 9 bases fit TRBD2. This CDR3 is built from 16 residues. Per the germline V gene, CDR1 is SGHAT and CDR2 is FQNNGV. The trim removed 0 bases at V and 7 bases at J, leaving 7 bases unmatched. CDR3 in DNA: TGTGCCAGCAGCTTAGAAGGGGCTAGCGGGAATAATGAGCAGTTCTTC. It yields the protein CASSLEGASGNNEQFF.

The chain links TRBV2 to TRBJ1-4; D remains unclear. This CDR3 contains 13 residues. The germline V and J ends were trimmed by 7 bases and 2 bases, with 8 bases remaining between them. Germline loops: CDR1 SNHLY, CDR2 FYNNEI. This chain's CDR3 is CASTPGTNEKLFF. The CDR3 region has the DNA TGTGCCAGCACTCCTGGGACTAATGAAAAACTGTTTTTT.

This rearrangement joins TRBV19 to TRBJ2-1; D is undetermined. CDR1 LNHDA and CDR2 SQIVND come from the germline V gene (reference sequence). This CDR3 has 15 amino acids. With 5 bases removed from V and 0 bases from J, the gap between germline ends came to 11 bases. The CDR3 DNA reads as TGTGCCAGTAGTCGCACGGGCCACTCCTACAATGAGCAGTTCTTC. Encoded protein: CASSRTGHSYNEQFF.

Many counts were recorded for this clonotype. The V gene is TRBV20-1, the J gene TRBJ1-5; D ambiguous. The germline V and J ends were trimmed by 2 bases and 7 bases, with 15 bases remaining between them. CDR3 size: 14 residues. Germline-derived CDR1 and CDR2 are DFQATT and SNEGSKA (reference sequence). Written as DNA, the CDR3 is TGCAGTGCTAGAAAGGGCCTAACTGGACAGCCCCAGCATTTT. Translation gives CSARKGLTGQPQHF.

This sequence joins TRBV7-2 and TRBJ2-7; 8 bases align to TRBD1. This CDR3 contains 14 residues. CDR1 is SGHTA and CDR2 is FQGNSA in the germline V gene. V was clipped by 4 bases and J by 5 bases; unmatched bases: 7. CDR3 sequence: CASSSRTGYHEQYF. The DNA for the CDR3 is TGTGCCAGCAGCTCTCGGACAGGGTACCACGAGCAGTACTTC.

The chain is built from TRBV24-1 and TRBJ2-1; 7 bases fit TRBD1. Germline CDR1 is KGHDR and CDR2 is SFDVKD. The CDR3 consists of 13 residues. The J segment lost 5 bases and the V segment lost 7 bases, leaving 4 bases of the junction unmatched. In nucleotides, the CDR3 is TGTGCCACCAGAAGGACAGGCGACAATGAGCAGTTCTTC. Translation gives CATRRTGDNEQFF.